This T cell receptor (beta chain) originates from a study of blood T cells in healthy people across ages. Together with a sample-barcoded 5' primer, a J-beta primer mix was included in a second PCR lasting 7 to 11 cycles. TCRdb called the 5' RACE reads again in MiXCR, with one record for every CDR3 protein. The data show over 750,000 distinct CDR3 sequences, with roughly 25% seen just once and 9.4% held by the top ten. The V gene's germline CDR1 is MNHNS and CDR2 SASEGT. This CDR3 spans 11 amino acids. V lost 2 bases to trimming and J lost 11 bases; unmatched junction nucleotides: 2. Another study also made use of these data, one on T cells of mothers and their children.

The source of this sequence is a boy aged 5-17 years in good health. V gene TRBV6-1 combines with J gene TRBJ2-7; the match to TRBD1 covers 8 bases. Sequencing used blood. The CDR3 spells CASSETDREYF. In DNA form, the CDR3 reads TGTGCCAGCAGTGAAACGGACAGGGAGTACTTC.